A selection of T cell receptor beta chains follows, all from one sample in a study of shared clonotypes between healthy human individuals. The data were produced by immunoSEQ multiplex PCR, yet TCRdb's version contains in-frame clones alone and is incomplete. Of fewer than 850,000 clones in the sample, about two thirds are singletons; the top ten hold around 1.8%. The sequenced material came from memory CD4+ T cells sorted from blood. These receptors all stem from a woman aged 30 to 39 in good health. The CDR3 runs from the conserved cysteine through the conserved F or W. A D gene is named only where the DNA matches it firmly. Clone size is stated in some rows and not others, as once, few, many or a class when expanded.

cdr3_nt cdr3_aa v_call clone_size d_call j_call
TGCGCCAGCAGCTTTAGCGGGAGGGGAACCTACGAGCAGTACTTC CASSFSGRGTYEQYF TRBV5-1 - TRBD2 TRBJ2-7
TGTGCCAGCAGAAAAACGATGAACACTGAAGCTTTCTTT CASRKTMNTEAFF TRBV6-5 few - TRBJ1-1
TGTGCCAGCAGCGCGGACCCTGGGAGAGGGGAGACCCAGTACTTC CASSADPGRGETQYF TRBV11-2 - - TRBJ2-5
TGTGCCACCAGCACCGGACAGGGGTCCACCGGGGAGCTGTTTTTT CATSTGQGSTGELFF TRBV15 - TRBD1 TRBJ2-2
TGTGCCAGCAGTTTAAGCGGGAGAGGAGATACGCAGTATTTT CASSLSGRGDTQYF TRBV28 - TRBD2 TRBJ2-3
TGTGCCAGCTCACCTGGATCAGGGACTAACTACGAGCAGTACTTC CASSPGSGTNYEQYF TRBV18 many TRBD2 TRBJ2-7
TGTGCCAGCAAGGGACAGGGGTTCACCGGGGAGCTGTTTTTT CASKGQGFTGELFF TRBV4-2 - TRBD1 TRBJ2-2
TGCGCCAGCAGCGGGGGGACAGGTCTTAACTATGGCTACACCTTC CASSGGTGLNYGYTF TRBV5-1 few TRBD1 TRBJ1-2
TGTGCCAGCAGTACCCCGGGGCAGGTGGCAGAGACCCAGTACTTC CASSTPGQVAETQYF TRBV28 - - TRBJ2-5
TGCGCCAGCAGCTTGGGGGGAGCCTACAATGAGCAGTTCTTC CASSLGGAYNEQFF TRBV5-1 - - TRBJ2-1
TGTGCCAGCAGTTGGGGTATAGCTGAAGCTTTCTTT CASSWGIAEAFF TRBV28 once - TRBJ1-1
TGTGCCAGCAGTTACTCAGGGTTTAGCAATCAGCCCCAGCATTTT CASSYSGFSNQPQHF TRBV6-5 - - TRBJ1-5
TGTGCCAGCTCTTTAACGGGACAGAAGGAGACCCAGTACTTC CASSLTGQKETQYF TRBV18 - TRBD1 TRBJ2-5
TGCGCCAGCAGCTTGGGGACAGGGGGTCTTGGCTACACCTTC CASSLGTGGLGYTF TRBV5-1 - TRBD1 TRBJ1-2
TGTGCCATCAGTGAGTTTGGGGGGACGCAAGAGACCCAGTACTTC CAISEFGGTQETQYF TRBV10-3 - - TRBJ2-5
TGTGCCAGCAGCTCTAAACAGCGGGGGGTTGAAAAACTGTTTTTT CASSSKQRGVEKLFF TRBV5-4 - - TRBJ1-4
TGTGCCAGCAGCTTGTCAGGGGGCCTCACCGGGGAGCTGTTTTTT CASSLSGGLTGELFF TRBV5-6 - TRBD1 TRBJ2-2
TGTGCCAGCAGGGCCGGACAGGGGGCATGGAGCAATCAGCCCCAGCATTTT CASRAGQGAWSNQPQHF TRBV28 once TRBD1 TRBJ1-5
TGCGCCAGCAGCTCCTCGACAGTCTTTGAAGCTTTCTTT CASSSSTVFEAFF TRBV5-1 - - TRBJ1-1
TGTGCCAGCAGAGGGTCAGGGTGGACTAGCTCGTCCTACGAGCAGTACTTC CASRGSGWTSSSYEQYF TRBV28 - TRBD2 TRBJ2-7
TGCGCCAGCAGTCCGGACAGCAGTTCCTACAATGAGCAGTTCTTC CASSPDSSSYNEQFF TRBV5-1 - - TRBJ2-1
TGTGCCAGCAGTGGACAGGGTCAACGTCAGCCCCAGCATTTT CASSGQGQRQPQHF TRBV2 - TRBD1 TRBJ1-5
TGCAGTGCGAGCCAGGGGATAGCTTTCTTT CSASQGIAFF TRBV20-1 once - TRBJ1-1
TGTGCCAGCAGCTTATCCGGCGGGAGGACAAATGAGCAGTTCTTC CASSLSGGRTNEQFF TRBV7-9 - TRBD2 TRBJ2-1
TGCGCCAGCAGCTTGGGTGGCGGGACTAGCGGGAATGAGCAGTTCTTC CASSLGGGTSGNEQFF TRBV5-1 - TRBD2 TRBJ2-1
TGCGCCACAGGACAGGGGGGACACGAGCAGTACTTC CATGQGGHEQYF TRBV10-2 - TRBD1 TRBJ2-7
TGTGCCAGCAGCCTCAGGACAGGGTCCTACAATGAGCAGTTCTTC CASSLRTGSYNEQFF TRBV11-3 - TRBD1 TRBJ2-1
TGTGCCAGCAGCTTCCCACTTTACCGACAGGGGCGGACCTACGAGCAGTACTTC CASSFPLYRQGRTYEQYF TRBV7-3 - TRBD1 TRBJ2-7
TGTGCCAGCAGTTTCAGGGCCGGTTTCCACTTAGCAGCCAATGAGCAGTTCTTC CASSFRAGFHLAANEQFF TRBV27 - - TRBJ2-1
TGTGCCAGCAGCTCGAGCGGGATTAACACCGGGGAGCTGTTTTTT CASSSSGINTGELFF TRBV7-7 - TRBD2 TRBJ2-2
TGTGCCAGCAGTGCCCGGGACGGAAGAGTCAAGCCCCAGCATTTT CASSARDGRVKPQHF TRBV27 - - TRBJ1-5
TGTGCCAGCAGCTTAGCAGGGGCTACTAATGAAAAACTGTTTTTT CASSLAGATNEKLFF TRBV11-2 few - TRBJ1-4
TGTGCCAGCAGCGTAGGAGCCCTCAGCACCACTAATGAAAAACTGTTTTTT CASSVGALSTTNEKLFF TRBV9 - - TRBJ1-4
TGTGCCACCAGCAGGAGCCAGGGGCACACCGGGGAGCTGTTTTTT CATSRSQGHTGELFF TRBV15 - - TRBJ2-2
TGTGCCAGCAAGGCGCCGTACTCTGGTACGCAGTATTTT CASKAPYSGTQYF TRBV27 - - TRBJ2-3
TGCGCCAGCAGCCAAGGGACGGGGAAACAGCCCCAGCATTTT CASSQGTGKQPQHF TRBV4-1 - - TRBJ1-5
TGTGCCAGCAGAAGGGACAGTGGGAGAGGAAACACCATATATTTT CASRRDSGRGNTIYF TRBV6-6 - TRBD1 TRBJ1-3
TGTGCCAGCAGTGAAGCCTCTACTCTTAATCAGCCCCAGCATTTT CASSEASTLNQPQHF TRBV2 - - TRBJ1-5
TGTGCCAGGACTCCGGGCCAAGGGGCAGATACGCAGTATTTT CARTPGQGADTQYF TRBV2 - - TRBJ2-3
TGTGCCAGCTCACCACAGGCGGCGGTGAGCTCCTACGAGCAGTACTTC CASSPQAAVSSYEQYF TRBV18 - - TRBJ2-7
TGCGCCAGCAGTGTTATGGAAGATACGCAGTATTTT CASSVMEDTQYF TRBV10-2 few - TRBJ2-3
TGTGCCAGCAGCCTACCCCGCAGGGCCGAGCAGTACTTC CASSLPRRAEQYF TRBV28 - - TRBJ2-7
TGTGCCAGCAGCTTAGGGGGCGGATTCTCCTACGAGCAGTACTTC CASSLGGGFSYEQYF TRBV7-2 - - TRBJ2-7
TGTGCTGGACGGGGGGAGGACTATGGCTACACCTTC CAGRGEDYGYTF TRBV28 once - TRBJ1-2
TGTGCCAGCACCGGAAGGCCCTGGGCCACCCTTCAGCCCCAGCATTTT CASTGRPWATLQPQHF TRBV5-6 few - TRBJ1-5
TGTGCCAGCATTCCCGGACAGGGGGTTACCTACAATGAGCAGTTCTTC CASIPGQGVTYNEQFF TRBV28 - TRBD1 TRBJ2-1
TGTGCCAGCACCCCCAGCGGCTCCTACGAGCAGTACTTC CASTPSGSYEQYF TRBV25-1 - - TRBJ2-7
TGCGCCAGCAGCTTGGGGGACACCTCTGGGGCCAACGTCCTGACTTTC CASSLGDTSGANVLTF TRBV5-1 - - TRBJ2-6
TGCGCCAGCAGCCCGGACCCCGGATCCTACGAGCAGTACTTC CASSPDPGSYEQYF TRBV5-1 - - TRBJ2-7
TGTGCCAGCCTAACCACTAGCACAGATACGCAGTATTTT CASLTTSTDTQYF TRBV6-1 - - TRBJ2-3
TGTGCCTGGAGTGTAGGACTAGCGGGAACCGATGAGCAGTTCTTC CAWSVGLAGTDEQFF TRBV30 - TRBD2 TRBJ2-1
TGTGCCAGCAGGATTGGGACAGGGGGTACTGGGGCCAACGTCCTGACTTTC CASRIGTGGTGANVLTF TRBV28 once TRBD1 TRBJ2-6
TGTGCCAGCAGCTTCAGGACAGGCTTTTCTTACACTGAAGCTTTCTTT CASSFRTGFSYTEAFF TRBV11-2 - TRBD1 TRBJ1-1
TGTGCCACCAGCAGACGTAGCGTATCTAGCACAGATACGCAGTATTTT CATSRRSVSSTDTQYF TRBV15 once - TRBJ2-3